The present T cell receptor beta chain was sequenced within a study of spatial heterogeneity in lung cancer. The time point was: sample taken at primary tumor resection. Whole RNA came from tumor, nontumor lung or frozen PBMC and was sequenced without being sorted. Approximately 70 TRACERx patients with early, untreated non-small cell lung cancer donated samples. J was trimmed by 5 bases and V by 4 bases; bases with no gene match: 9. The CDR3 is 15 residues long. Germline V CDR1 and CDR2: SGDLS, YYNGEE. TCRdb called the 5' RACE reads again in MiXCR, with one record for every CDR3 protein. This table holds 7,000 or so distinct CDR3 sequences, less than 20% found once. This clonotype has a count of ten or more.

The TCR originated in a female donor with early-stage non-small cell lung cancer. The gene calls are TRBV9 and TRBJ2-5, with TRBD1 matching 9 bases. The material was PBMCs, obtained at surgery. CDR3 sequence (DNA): TGTGCCAGCAGCCCTGGACAGGGGTTTTACGAGACCCAGTACTTC. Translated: CASSPGQGFYETQYF.